These 17 T cell receptor beta chains share one sample of origin, sequenced in a study of blood T cell repertoires in COVID-19. Generated by immunoSEQ multiplex PCR, the TCRdb table keeps only in-frame clones and is missing some. Here the sample spans roughly 270,000 clones, 75% to 85% being singletons. Sequences were obtained from peripheral blood. The receptors shown here come from a man aged 45-65 years with active or convalescent COVID-19.

V and J are TRBV5-4 and TRBJ2-3; D possibly corresponds to TRBD1 (6 bases). Germline lookup yields CDR1 SGHNT and CDR2 YYREEE (reference sequence). Between the trimmed V and J ends, which lost 4 bases and 0 bases, there was a span of 15 bases. There are 16 residues in the CDR3. CDR3: CASSRPLGGSTDTQYF. In nucleotides, the CDR3 is TGTGCCAGCAGCCGGCCCTTAGGGGGAAGCACAGATACGCAGTATTTT.

The rearrangement links TRBV21-1 to TRBJ1-3; the D segment call TRBD1 is taken from the table without a DNA check. TRBV21-1 is annotated as a pseudogene. The CDR3 runs to 19 residues. CDR3 nucleotides: TGTGCCAGCAGCACCCCTCTACTAGGGGACCAGGGGGCCGTGAACACCATATATTTT. This translates into CASSTPLLGDQGAVNTIYF.

This rearrangement joins TRBV18 to TRBJ1-3, with no clear D. V was trimmed by 2 bases and J by 5 bases, leaving 10 bases between them. Germline assignment: CDR1 KGHSH and CDR2 LQKENI. The CDR3 is made up of 14 amino acids. The CDR3 DNA sequence: TGTGCCAGCTCACCAAGGGAGGCGCGAAACACCATATATTTT. Its translation: CASSPREARNTIYF.

CDR3 DNA sequence: TGTGCCAGCAGCCAGGGCGCCCAAGAGACCCAGTACTTC. This sequence encodes CASSQGAQETQYF. V gene TRBV3-1 (or the pseudogene TRBV3-2) combines with J gene TRBJ2-5; D remains ambiguous. Germline V gives CDR1 LGHDT, CDR2 YNNKEL (reference sequence). V was shortened by 3 bases and J by 1 base, with 6 bases between the two germline ends. This CDR3 is 13 amino acids long.

The chain joins TRBV7-3 to TRBJ2-7; 8 bases map to TRBD1. V lost 3 bases and J lost 3; bases outside the gene matches: 7. This CDR3 region has 15 residues. The germline gives CDR1 SGHTA, CDR2 FQGTGA. The CDR3: CASSLDRVPLYEQYF. CDR3 DNA sequence: TGTGCCAGCAGCTTGGACAGGGTTCCCCTCTACGAGCAGTACTTC.

The CDR3 is CASSRGLAPTPSSYNEQFF. The CDR3 bases are TGCGCCAGCAGCCGGGGACTAGCGCCCACCCCGAGCTCCTACAATGAGCAGTTCTTC. The V gene is TRBV4-3, the J gene TRBJ2-1; TRBD2 agrees at 10 bases. Germline V lookup: CDR1 LGHNA, CDR2 YSLEER. The CDR3 runs 19 residues. The J segment lost 0 bases and the V segment lost 4 bases, leaving 12 bases of the junction unmatched.

This clone has a single count. The V gene is TRBV10-3, the J gene TRBJ1-2; no clear D gene. CDR1 and CDR2 (germline): ENHRY, SYGVKD. Trimming stripped 4 bases from V and 8 bases from J, with 11 bases between. CDR3 size: 12 residues. The CDR3 coding sequence is TGTGCCATCAGTGCCGACATTACCGGCTACACCTTC. Amino acid sequence: CAISADITGYTF.

The CDR3 loop is CAWSVARDTQYF. CDR3 nucleotide sequence: TGTGCCTGGAGCGTAGCCCGGGATACGCAGTATTTT. V gene TRBV30 combines with J gene TRBJ2-3; no clear D. The CDR3 has 12 residues. CDR1 GTSNPN and CDR2 SVGIG come from the germline V gene (reference sequence). V lost 3 bases and J 6 bases, leaving 10 bases between the germline ends.

The chain couples TRBV10-3 to TRBJ1-4, with TRBD1 identical over 9 bases. The germline V gene encodes CDR1 ENHRY and CDR2 SYGVKD. Trimming removed 6 bases from V and 7 bases from J; junction bases left unmatched: 9. This CDR3 is built from 15 residues. This CDR3 is CAISSKQGAGEKLFF. The CDR3 region has the DNA TGTGCCATCAGCTCAAAACAGGGGGCAGGTGAAAAACTGTTTTTT.

This clone was seen just once. This chain links TRBV5-5 with TRBJ1-3, with 7 bases that match TRBD1. CDR3 length equals 18 residues. V was pared by 3 bases and J by 9 bases, with 21 bases of the junction left unmatched. Germline loops: CDR1 SGHKS, CDR2 YYEKEE (reference sequence). The CDR3 loop reads CASSWTGTAYKKSGTIYF. CDR3 coding DNA: TGTGCCAGCAGCTGGACTGGGACAGCCTATAAAAAATCTGGCACCATATATTTT.

V and J are TRBV9 and TRBJ2-5; D uncertain. This CDR3 has 13 residues. The germline gives CDR1 SGDLS, CDR2 YYNGEE. The V and J ends lost 4 bases and 4 bases respectively, with 11 bases between them. CDR3 in amino acids: CASSFRVSETQYF. The CDR3, as DNA: TGTGCCAGCAGCTTCCGGGTTTCAGAGACCCAGTACTTC.

This clone has only a few counts. The chain links TRBV7-3 to TRBJ1-6; 9 nucleotides line up with TRBD1. Trimming took 2 bases from V and 9 from J; bases not matched to a gene: 5. CDR3 size: 15 residues. CDR1 is SGHTA and CDR2 is FQGTGA in the germline V gene. The CDR3 spells CASSLGTGGVSPLHF. CDR3 in DNA: TGTGCCAGCAGCTTAGGAACAGGGGGCGTTTCACCCCTCCACTTT.

The CDR3, as DNA: TGTGCCAGCGGACAGGGGACCACAGATACGCAGTATTTT. Translated, it gives CASGQGTTDTQYF. The rearrangement links TRBV19 to TRBJ2-3; TRBD1 agrees at 9 bases. CDR3 length equals 13 residues. Germline V gene sequence: CDR1 LNHDA, CDR2 SQIVND (reference sequence). The junction had 3 bases not matched to a gene; V was cut back by 9 bases and J by 2 bases.

This chain uses TRBV2 with TRBJ1-3; D possibly corresponds to TRBD1 (5 bases). Per germline, CDR1 SNHLY and CDR2 FYNNEI. Trimming cost V 2 bases and J 4 bases, with 15 bases left between them. There are 16 residues in the CDR3. The CDR3 region has the DNA TGTGCCAGCAGTGAAATGGGGCCGGCGGGGGGAAACACCATATATTTT. This translates into CASSEMGPAGGNTIYF.

Concerning this clone itself: The junction does not match germline at one end; this may be a read error. The rearrangement uses TRBV5-1 and TRBJ1-1; TRBD1 is a possible D gene (6 bases). The germline CDR1 and CDR2 sequences are SGHRS and YFSETQ. This CDR3 is built from 12 residues. CDR3 nucleotides: TGCGCCAGCAGGTTGGAGGGGGTTGAAGCTTTCTTT. This codes for CASRLEGVEAFF.

This clone has more than one count but fewer than ten. The chain has TRBV27 and TRBJ1-2; D not resolved. The CDR3 runs to 15 residues. V was cut by 2 bases and J by 2 bases, with 12 bases left in between. CDR1 is MNHEY, CDR2 SMNVEV, per germline (reference sequence). The CDR3, as DNA: TGTGCCAGCAGTTTAGAGGGTTTAGGGAACTATGGCTACACCTTC. Protein sequence: CASSLEGLGNYGYTF.

This rearrangement joins TRBV5-1 to TRBJ2-1; TRBD2 might be the D (5 bases). V gave up 0 bases and J gave up 4 bases, with 11 bases separating them. The CDR3 totals 15 residues. Germline CDR1 is SGHRS and CDR2 is YFSETQ. CDR3 nucleotide sequence: TGCGCCAGCAGCTTGGGGAGGACTGATTACAATGAGCAGTTCTTC. It is translated as CASSLGRTDYNEQFF.